This entry concerns a single T cell receptor (beta chain). The data belong to a study of blood T cell repertoires in COVID-19. CDR3 length equals 15 residues. After removal of 5 bases from V and 8 bases from J, the junction contained 11 bases not matched to a gene. Germline-derived CDR1 and CDR2 are SGHTA and FQGNSA. Under the authors' procedure: Amplifying reference gene primers gave estimates of nucleated cell counts. The table came from immunoSEQ multiplex PCR; TCRdb's copy has only in-frame clones and leaves some out. Clone size and V and J calls were adopted from that table, with D and trimming inferred from the DNA. This repertoire shows 150,000 to 180,000 clones, roughly nine tenths found once; its top ten account for roughly 15%.

This receptor was taken from a woman between 40 and 50 years old with acute or convalescent COVID-19. This chain links TRBV7-2 with TRBJ1-5, with 8 bases matching TRBD1. Sequenced sample: peripheral blood. CDR3 region: CASSPGQGLSEPQHF. The CDR3 DNA is TGTGCCAGCAGCCCTGGACAGGGATTATCTGAGCCCCAGCATTTT.